This entry lists 20 T cell receptor beta chains sequenced from one sample in a study of cytomegalovirus exposure and HLA in healthy donors. The PCR used 60 Vbeta and 13 Jbeta primers. Method: immunoSEQ multiplex PCR; TCRdb's copy keeps in-frame clones and lacks some. The table records about 150,000 clones, about 76% of them present only once. The sample was PBMCs. The receptors come from a man aged 25 to 40 in good health and CMV-seropositive.

Concerning this clone: The junction shows a germline mismatch at one end, possibly a read error. The chain couples TRBV15 to TRBJ2-5; D is perhaps TRBD2 (6 bases). In germline, CDR1 is LNHNV, CDR2 YYDKDF (reference sequence). This CDR3 spans 14 amino acids. CDR3 loop: CATSTAGIQQTQYF. The CDR3 DNA reads TGTGCCACCAGCACTGCGGGGATCCAACAGACCCAGTACTTC.

V and J are TRBV5-6 and TRBJ1-4; tentatively, D is TRBD1 (6 bases). V dropped 4 bases and J dropped 10 bases, with 17 bases sitting between them. CDR1 is SGHDT and CDR2 is YYEEEE in the germline V gene. This CDR3 is built from 14 residues. CDR3 in amino acids: CASSKGGDVGKLFF. Here the CDR3 DNA reads TGTGCCAGCAGCAAGGGGGGGGACGTGGGAAAACTGTTTTTT.

The chain is built from TRBV7-3 and TRBJ2-5; TRBD1 is a possible D gene (5 bases). This CDR3 comprises 13 residues. Germline CDR1 reads SGHTA; CDR2 reads FQGTGA. Deletions cut 2 bases from V and 4 bases from J, with 8 bases between. The CDR3 nucleotides are TGTGCCAGCAGCTTATTGCAGGGAGAGACCCAGTACTTC. Protein: CASSLLQGETQYF. Variable domain in full (rest from reference TRBV7-3 and TRBJ2-5): GAGVSQTPSNKVTEKGKYVELRCDPISGHTALYWYRQSLGQGPEFLIYFQGTGAADDSGLPNDRFFAVRPEGSVSTLKIQRTERGDSAVYLCASSLLQGETQYFGPGTRLLVL.

In this sample, this clone turned up once. The chain joins TRBV5-6 to TRBJ2-7; possibly TRBD1 for D (6 bases). This CDR3 is 15 amino acids long. Germline CDR1 is SGHDT and CDR2 is YYEEEE. Deletions cut 2 bases from V and 0 bases from J, with 12 bases between. The CDR3 region is CASSFGQKTSYEQYF. DNA for the CDR3: TGTGCCAGCAGCTTCGGACAGAAGACCTCCTACGAGCAGTACTTC.

The chain has TRBV5-4 and TRBJ2-5; D gene unclear. The germline V and J ends were trimmed by 4 bases and 1 base, with 14 bases remaining between them. The CDR3 runs 15 residues. Germline CDR1 reads SGHNT; CDR2 reads YYREEE (reference sequence). The CDR3 DNA reads as TGTGCCAGCAGCGTCAGTTTGGCAGTCCAAGAGACCCAGTACTTC. Amino acids: CASSVSLAVQETQYF.

The chain carries TRBV5-4 and TRBJ1-2; no definite D call. CDR3 length: 12 residues. The germline V gene encodes CDR1 SGHNT and CDR2 YYREEE (reference sequence). Trimming pared 4 bases from V and 5 bases from J, leaving 9 bases between. The CDR3 DNA reads TGTGCCAGCAGCCAGCTCGGGTATGGCTACACCTTC. Protein product: CASSQLGYGYTF.

The rearrangement links TRBV18 to TRBJ2-2; 9 bases agree with TRBD1. With V trimmed by 6 bases and J by 3 bases, 2 bases remained unmatched. The CDR3 is made up of 14 amino acids. Germline V lookup: CDR1 KGHSH, CDR2 LQKENI. The chain's CDR3 is CASSRDRDTGELFF. The CDR3 DNA reads TGTGCCAGCTCCCGGGACAGGGACACCGGGGAGCTGTTTTTT.

The chain links TRBV19 to TRBJ1-2; D unclear. Germline CDR1 and CDR2: LNHDA and SQIVND (reference sequence). Trimming took 5 bases from V and 2 from J, leaving 12 bases between them. The CDR3 runs to 14 residues. The CDR3 here is CASSPGSANYGYTF. The CDR3 coding sequence is TGTGCCAGTAGTCCCGGAAGCGCCAACTATGGCTACACCTTC.

The CDR3 protein is CASSLTSTGGWSNQPQHF. The CDR3 DNA reads TGTGCCAGCAGCTTGACATCCACAGGGGGTTGGAGCAATCAGCCCCAGCATTTT. The chain carries TRBV5-6 and TRBJ1-5; 8 bases match TRBD1. V was clipped by 1 base and J by 1 base; unmatched bases: 10. Germline V gives CDR1 SGHDT, CDR2 YYEEEE. The CDR3 is made up of 18 amino acids.

This sequence joins TRBV7-2 and TRBJ2-7; D uncertain. V lost 2 bases, J lost 2 bases, and 16 bases lay in between. The germline gives CDR1 SGHTA, CDR2 FQGNSA. CDR3 length: 16 residues. CDR3 DNA: TGTGCCAGCAGCTTATCGGCGGAGCCCTTCACCTACGAGCAGTACTTC. Translated, it gives CASSLSAEPFTYEQYF. Based on the CDR3 plus reference TRBV7-2 and TRBJ2-7, the full variable domain is GAGVSQSPSNKVTEKGKDVELRCDPISGHTALYWYRQSLGQGLEFLIYFQGNSAPDKSGLPSDRFSAERTGGSVSTLTIQRTQQEDSAVYLCASSLSAEPFTYEQYFGPGTRLTVT.

This rearrangement joins TRBV30 to TRBJ1-2; 9 nucleotides agree with TRBD1. Germline V gene sequence: CDR1 GTSNPN, CDR2 SVGIG (reference sequence). Trimming cost V 6 bases and J 8 bases; bases outside gene matches: 7. CDR3 length: 12 residues. The CDR3, as DNA: TGTGCCTGTTCCACAGGGGGCGCCGGCTACACCTTC. Amino acid sequence: CACSTGGAGYTF.

This clone was seen a few times. The gene calls are TRBV6-5 and TRBJ2-5; unclear D gene. Trimming pared 6 bases from V and 5 bases from J, leaving 16 bases between. In germline, CDR1 is MNHEY, CDR2 SVGAGI. This CDR3 is built from 14 residues. CDR3 nucleotide sequence: TGTGCCAGCAGGGCAGGTGGTCGAATGGAGACCCAGTACTTC. Encoded protein: CASRAGGRMETQYF.

CDR3 protein: CATSRGQGATYEQYF. CDR3 nucleotides: TGTGCCACCAGCAGAGGACAGGGGGCAACCTACGAGCAGTACTTC. The chain joins TRBV15 to TRBJ2-7; TRBD1 agrees at 10 bases. Germline V CDR1 and CDR2: LNHNV, YYDKDF (reference sequence). The CDR3 covers 15 residues. The trim removed 1 base at V and 2 bases at J, leaving 2 bases unmatched.

The genes are TRBV11-2 and TRBJ2-4; maybe TRBD2 (6 bases). V was cut by 7 bases and J by 8 bases, with 21 bases left in between. This CDR3 is 15 amino acids long. CDR1 SGHAT and CDR2 FQNNGV come from the germline V gene. This chain's CDR3 is CASNGGSGTGHIQYF. In DNA, the CDR3 is TGTGCCAGCAACGGGGGTTCAGGGACGGGGCACATTCAGTACTTC.

The chain recombines TRBV18 with TRBJ2-7, with TRBD2 matching 10 bases. CDR3 size: 16 residues. Germline lookup yields CDR1 KGHSH and CDR2 LQKENI. The V segment lost 0 bases and the J segment 0 bases; nucleotides outside the gene matches: 2. In DNA, the CDR3 is TGTGCCAGCTCACCACCGGCTAGCGGGAGCTCCTACGAGCAGTACTTC. Amino acid sequence: CASSPPASGSSYEQYF.

V gene TRBV5-1 combines with J gene TRBJ1-3, with 7 bases that match TRBD1. V shed 3 bases, J shed 0 bases, and the junction held 3 bases outside the gene matches. Germline V lookup: CDR1 SGHRS, CDR2 YFSETQ. CDR3 length equals 15 residues. The CDR3 reads CASSSGTASGNTIYF. For the CDR3, the DNA is TGCGCCAGCAGCTCTGGGACAGCCTCTGGAAACACCATATATTTT.

V and J are TRBV2 and TRBJ2-1, with a weak D call TRBD2 (5 bases). V was trimmed by 6 bases and J by 8 bases, leaving 5 bases between them. Germline-derived CDR1 and CDR2 are SNHLY and FYNNEI. The CDR3 has 10 amino acids. CDR3 residues: CASRRDEQFF. CDR3 bases: TGTGCCAGCAGGAGGGATGAGCAGTTCTTC.

V usage is TRBV7-9 and J usage is TRBJ1-4; 7 nucleotides line up with TRBD1. The CDR3 is 16 amino acids. Germline V gives CDR1 SEHNR, CDR2 FQNEAQ (reference sequence). The ends lost 5 bases at V and 8 bases at J; junction bases unmatched: 14. The CDR3 DNA is TGTGCCAGCAGCCCAACCCTGGACAGGCAGGGGGAAAAACTGTTTTTT. Protein sequence: CASSPTLDRQGEKLFF.

This clone was picked up a small number of times. The chain recombines TRBV7-2 with TRBJ2-1; 7 bases match TRBD2. This CDR3 has 14 amino acids. The germline gives CDR1 SGHTA, CDR2 FQGNSA. Trimming at V came to 4 bases and at J to 7 bases, leaving 7 bases not matched to a gene. The CDR3 region is CASSSLPRGNEQFF. CDR3 in DNA: TGTGCCAGCAGCTCCCTTCCGCGGGGGAATGAGCAGTTCTTC.

The V and J genes are TRBV28 and TRBJ2-7; D may be TRBD1 (6 bases). The CDR3 is 14 residues long. The V gene lost 7 bases and the J gene lost 0 bases, with 13 bases spanning the gap. The germline CDR1 and CDR2 sequences are MDHEN and SYDVKM. Written as DNA, the CDR3 is TGTGCCAGCACCCAGGGGCGGCGCTCCTACGAGCAGTACTTC. As protein: CASTQGRRSYEQYF.